The 29 T cell receptor beta chains in this list originate from one sample, sequenced in a study of a mutant IDH1 vaccine in newly diagnosed glioma. Time point denoted: week 35, safety follow-up. Each vaccine dose was 300 ug of mutant IDH1 20-mer peptide, with topical imiquimod. Antigens for these TCRs are unknown. Repertoires were generated with immunoSEQ multiplex PCR, while TCRdb's copy carries only in-frame clones and drops some. The sample carries about 33,000 clones, roughly 77% recorded once. The sample was PBMCs, taken from a glioma patient whose treatment included an IDH1 peptide vaccine. The source of these receptors is a man aged 40-55 years with glioma. Some clones in this sample may be carry-over from other donors' samples.

The V call is TRBV29-1, the J call TRBJ2-7, with 8 bases aligning to TRBD1. Germline trimming cut 6 bases from V and 2 bases from J; bases unmatched to any gene: 9. The CDR3 has 14 residues. Germline CDR1 is SQVTM and CDR2 is ANQGSEA. The CDR3 coding sequence is TGCAGCGTCGGAGGCGGGACAGGTGCCTACGAGCAGTACTTC. Amino acid sequence: CSVGGGTGAYEQYF.

This CDR3 reads CASNILAGDYNEQFF. In DNA form, the CDR3 reads TGTGCCAGCAATATACTAGCGGGGGATTACAATGAGCAGTTCTTC. V usage is TRBV6-1 and J usage is TRBJ2-1, with 11 bases aligning to TRBD2. The V and J ends lost 7 bases and 4 bases, in that order; junction bases with no gene match: 6. In germline, CDR1 is MNHNS, CDR2 SASEGT. The CDR3 sequence is 15 residues long.

The chain recombines TRBV7-3 with TRBJ2-7; possible D gene TRBD2, 6 bases. Trimming removed 5 bases at V and 0 bases at J, with 14 bases between. The V gene's germline CDR1 is SGHTA and CDR2 FQGTGA. The CDR3 is 15 amino acids. The CDR3 here is CASSAYSGSSYEQYF. DNA of the CDR3: TGTGCCAGCAGCGCCTATAGCGGAAGCTCCTACGAGCAGTACTTC.

The chain has TRBV30 and TRBJ1-1; unclear D gene. The V gene's germline CDR1 is GTSNPN and CDR2 SVGIG (reference sequence). This CDR3 contains 14 residues. Trimming removed 0 bases from V and 2 bases from J, with 10 bases in between. The CDR3 sequence is CAWSVRHSNTEAFF. CDR3 bases: TGTGCCTGGAGTGTACGGCACAGCAACACTGAAGCTTTCTTT. Drawing the rest from reference TRBV30 and TRBJ1-1, the complete variable domain is SQTIHQWPATLVQPVGSPLSLECTVEGTSNPNLYWYRQAAGRGLQLLFYSVGIGQISSEVPQNLSASRPQDRQFILSSKKLLLSDSGFYLCAWSVRHSNTEAFFGQGTRLTVV.

The V gene is TRBV6-6, the J gene TRBJ2-3; TRBD2 matches 7 bases. V was clipped by 1 base and J by 4 bases; unmatched bases: 5. Germline values: CDR1 MNHNY, CDR2 SVGAGI (reference sequence). The CDR3 length is 15 residues. CDR3 protein: CASSYLGLAADTQYF. In nucleotides, the CDR3 is TGTGCCAGCAGTTACTTGGGGCTAGCGGCAGATACGCAGTATTTT.

The chain is built from TRBV4-2 and TRBJ1-3; D not resolved. The CDR3 totals 15 residues. Germline V lookup: CDR1 LGHNA, CDR2 YNFKEQ. V dropped 3 bases and J dropped 0 bases, with 9 bases sitting between them. The CDR3 here is CASSQDRYSGNTIYF. The DNA for the CDR3 is TGTGCCAGCAGCCAGGATCGGTACTCTGGAAACACCATATATTTT.

This CDR3 is CASSPDSNYGYTF. The CDR3 bases are TGTGCCAGCAGTCCCGACAGCAACTATGGCTACACCTTC. The chain combines TRBV11-2 with TRBJ1-2; TRBD1 might be the D (5 bases). The CDR3 totals 13 residues. Germline V gene sequence: CDR1 SGHAT, CDR2 FQNNGV. V lost 6 bases and J lost 2, with 10 bases in between. Using reference TRBV11-2 and TRBJ1-2 for the parts outside the CDR3, the full variable domain is EAGVAQSPRYKIIEKRQSVAFWCNPISGHATLYWYQQILGQGPKLLIQFQNNGVVDDSQLPKDRFSAERLKGVDSTLKIQPAKLEDSAVYLCASSPDSNYGYTFGSGTRLTVV.

The chain carries TRBV7-2 and TRBJ1-5; D perhaps matches TRBD1 (5 bases). Trimming left V 5 bases short and J 6 bases short, with 11 bases between. CDR3 length: 13 amino acids. From germline, CDR1 is SGHTA and CDR2 FQGNSA. Here the CDR3 DNA reads TGTGCCAGCAGCCCCCAGGGAATTCAGCCCCAGCATTTT. This encodes CASSPQGIQPQHF.

The rearrangement uses TRBV19 and TRBJ1-1; D is unclear. Trimming removed 10 bases from V and 6 bases from J, with 12 bases in between. Germline V gene lookup returns CDR1 LNHDA and CDR2 SQIVND (reference sequence). The CDR3 has 11 amino acids. This chain's CDR3 is CATGPWAEAFF. The CDR3 DNA reads TGTGCCACCGGACCCTGGGCTGAAGCTTTCTTT.

This chain links TRBV11-2 with TRBJ1-6; D gene ambiguous. Trimming removed 8 bases from V and 9 bases from J, with 17 bases in between. CDR1 and CDR2 (germline): SGHAT, FQNNGV. The CDR3 contains 14 residues. This CDR3 is CASSPQVPPSPLHF. The DNA of the CDR3 is TGTGCCAGCTCCCCTCAAGTCCCCCCTTCACCCCTCCACTTT.

This sequence joins TRBV6-1 and TRBJ1-6; a weak D match, TRBD1 (6 bases). This CDR3 has 15 amino acids. The germline V gene encodes CDR1 MNHNS and CDR2 SASEGT. V lost 5 bases and J lost 6, with 14 bases in between. The DNA of the CDR3 is TGTGCCAGCAGTCGCGGACAGACGCTTAATTCACCCCTCCACTTT. Encoded protein: CASSRGQTLNSPLHF.

The gene calls are TRBV29-1 and TRBJ2-1, with 11 bases lining up with TRBD1. The CDR3 has 14 residues. The J segment lost 6 bases and the V segment lost 1 base, leaving 2 bases of the junction unmatched. Per germline, CDR1 SQVTM and CDR2 ANQGSEA. CDR3 residues: CSVEVGTGGNEQFF. In DNA form, the CDR3 reads TGCAGCGTTGAAGTGGGGACAGGGGGCAATGAGCAGTTCTTC.

The CDR3 nucleotides read TGTGCCAGCAGCGAGGTCCCAGGATCACCCCTCCACTTT. Translated, it gives CASSEVPGSPLHF. The chain recombines TRBV7-2 with TRBJ1-6; D not resolved. The CDR3 extends over 13 amino acids. CDR1 and CDR2 from the germline V gene are SGHTA and FQGNSA. The ends were cut back, 5 bases at V and 10 bases at J, with 12 bases in the middle.

The chain couples TRBV11-3 to TRBJ2-2; 10 bases are a match to TRBD1. CDR1 and CDR2 from the germline V gene are SGHNT and YENEEA. CDR3 length: 16 residues. V dropped 5 bases and J dropped 6; count of bases not matched to a gene: 9. The CDR3: CASSRPGQGQPGELFF. The CDR3 nucleotides are TGTGCCAGCAGCCGACCGGGACAGGGGCAACCCGGGGAGCTGTTTTTT. The complete variable domain, with remaining parts taken from reference TRBV11-3 and TRBJ2-2, reads EAGVVQSPRYKIIEKKQPVAFWCNPISGHNTLYWYLQNLGQGPELLIRYENEEAVDDSQLPKDRFSAERLKGVDSTLKIQPAELGDSAVYLCASSRPGQGQPGELFFGEGSRLTVL.

This chain joins TRBV19 and TRBJ1-6, with D tentatively TRBD1 (6 bases). Germline values: CDR1 LNHDA, CDR2 SQIVND (reference sequence). The ends were cut back, 4 bases at V and 7 bases at J, with 14 bases in the middle. The CDR3 contains 15 residues. DNA for the CDR3: TGTGCCAGTAGTACGGGGGCGTCGAAAAATTCACCCCTCCACTTT. It is translated as CASSTGASKNSPLHF.

The chain joins TRBV9 to TRBJ2-3, with D uncertain. The CDR3 runs to 15 residues. Germline values: CDR1 SGDLS, CDR2 YYNGEE. V gave up 0 bases and J gave up 2 bases, with 10 bases separating them. The CDR3 nucleotides are TGTGCCAGCAGCGTAGCGGGCACCATCACAGATACGCAGTATTTT. Amino acids: CASSVAGTITDTQYF.

The chain employs TRBV5-1 and TRBJ2-5; 9 bases line up with TRBD2. The CDR3 contains 14 residues. The V and J ends lost 0 bases and 7 bases, in that order; junction bases with no gene match: 4. Per germline, CDR1 SGHRS and CDR2 YFSETQ. This chain's CDR3 is CASSLVSGGRTQYF. The DNA for the CDR3 is TGCGCCAGCAGCTTGGTTAGCGGGGGACGGACCCAGTACTTC.

V gene TRBV7-9 combines with J gene TRBJ1-2; D gene ambiguous. The CDR3 loop spans 15 amino acids. Germline CDR1 reads SEHNR; CDR2 reads FQNEAQ (reference sequence). V dropped 4 bases and J dropped 1 base, with 13 bases sitting between them. The CDR3 protein is CASSSPAGRNYGYTF. CDR3 in DNA: TGTGCCAGCAGCTCTCCCGCGGGTCGTAACTATGGCTACACCTTC.

The V call is TRBV4-1, the J call TRBJ1-3; possibly TRBD1 for D (5 bases). Per germline, CDR1 MGHRA and CDR2 YSYEKL. Trimming stripped 4 bases from V and 0 bases from J, with 13 bases between. The CDR3 length is 16 residues. CDR3 sequence (DNA): TGCGCCAGCAGCCTGCGGACGGGGGTCTCTGGAAACACCATATATTTT. Its translation is CASSLRTGVSGNTIYF.

V gene TRBV29-1 combines with J gene TRBJ2-3; D might be TRBD1 (6 bases). Germline assignment: CDR1 SQVTM and CDR2 ANQGSEA. The CDR3 runs to 12 residues. V lost 4 bases and J lost 6, with 11 bases in between. This CDR3 reads CSVVNRADTQYF. The CDR3, as DNA: TGCAGCGTTGTTAACAGGGCCGATACGCAGTATTTT.

The chain recombines TRBV7-9 with TRBJ2-5; TRBD1 matches at 8 bases. The CDR3 runs to 16 residues. Unmatched junction bases numbered 11, after V lost 3 bases and J lost 5 bases. Germline V CDR1 and CDR2: SEHNR, FQNEAQ (reference sequence). The CDR3 region has the DNA TGTGCCAGCAGCTTTGGTACCGGACAGGGAAGGGAGACCCAGTACTTC. It translates to CASSFGTGQGRETQYF.

The rearrangement uses TRBV19 and TRBJ1-1; 9 positions match TRBD1. Germline CDR1 and CDR2: LNHDA and SQIVND (reference sequence). With V trimmed by 8 bases and J by 3 bases, 7 bases remained unmatched. The length of the CDR3 is 14 residues. The CDR3 nucleotides are TGTGCCAGTCGCCAGGGACAGGGCTACACTGAAGCTTTCTTT. Amino acid sequence: CASRQGQGYTEAFF. The full variable domain, with the rest looked up from reference TRBV19 and TRBJ1-1, is DGGITQSPKYLFRKEGQNVTLSCEQNLNHDAMYWYRQDPGQGLRLIYYSQIVNDFQKGDIAEGYSVSREKKESFPLTVTSAQKNPTAFYLCASRQGQGYTEAFFGQGTRLTVV.

The genes are TRBV6-5 and TRBJ2-5; perhaps TRBD1 as D (6 bases). The germline V gene has CDR1 MNHEY and CDR2 SVGAGI. With 9 bases removed from V and 2 bases from J, the gap between germline ends came to 13 bases. The CDR3 runs to 13 residues. The CDR3 spells CASGLGTQETQYF. The CDR3 DNA reads as TGTGCCAGTGGACTTGGGACACAAGAGACCCAGTACTTC.

The genes are TRBV7-6 and TRBJ1-2; the match to TRBD1 covers 10 bases. This CDR3 is built from 12 residues. With 5 bases clipped from V and 13 bases from J, the junction kept 7 bases outside the gene matches. From germline, CDR1 is SGHVS and CDR2 FNYEAQ. CDR3 protein: CASSPLTGGSTF. Here the CDR3 DNA reads TGTGCCAGCAGCCCCTTGACAGGGGGCAGCACCTTC.

The DNA of the CDR3 is TGCGCCAGCAGCCTTAAACTAGCACGGGGTAGCAATCAGCCCCAGCATTTT. Amino acid sequence: CASSLKLARGSNQPQHF. V gene TRBV10-2 combines with J gene TRBJ1-5; D gene ambiguous. The CDR3 is made up of 17 amino acids. Trimming took off 6 bases at V and 0 bases at J, with 18 bases between the two ends. CDR1 WSHSY and CDR2 SAAADI come from the germline V gene.

This chain joins TRBV30 and TRBJ1-2, with a possible D match to TRBD1 (5 bases). The V and J ends lost 4 bases and 1 base respectively, with 22 bases between them. The CDR3 covers 17 residues. CDR1 and CDR2 from the germline V gene are GTSNPN and SVGIG (reference sequence). The CDR3 reads CAWTSRDLQLNNYGYTF. In DNA form, the CDR3 reads TGTGCCTGGACTTCCCGGGACCTGCAGCTCAATAACTATGGCTACACCTTC.

The chain joins TRBV7-8 to TRBJ1-1, with D unclear. The V and J ends lost 4 bases and 2 bases respectively, with 2 bases between them. This CDR3 comprises 11 residues. Germline V lookup: CDR1 SGHVS, CDR2 FQNEAQ. CDR3 sequence reads: CASSSNTEAFF. Here the CDR3 DNA reads TGTGCCAGCAGCTCAAACACTGAAGCTTTCTTT.

The J gene is TRBJ1-4, the V gene TRBV7-9; TRBD1 matches at 9 bases. CDR1 is SEHNR, CDR2 FQNEAQ, per germline (reference sequence). This CDR3 is built from 17 residues. J gave up 2 bases and V 5 bases, and 9 bases lay outside the gene matches. The chain's CDR3 is CASSPYRGQATNEKLFF. The CDR3 bases are TGTGCCAGCAGCCCGTACAGGGGGCAGGCGACTAATGAAAAACTGTTTTTT.

The V call is TRBV2, the J call TRBJ2-1; D is unresolved. The CDR3 sequence is 10 residues long. Per the germline V gene, CDR1 is SNHLY and CDR2 is FYNNEI. Trimming cost V 7 bases and J 4 bases, with 2 bases left between them. The DNA for the CDR3 is TGTGCCAGCACTTACAATGAGCAGTTCTTC. Protein product: CASTYNEQFF.